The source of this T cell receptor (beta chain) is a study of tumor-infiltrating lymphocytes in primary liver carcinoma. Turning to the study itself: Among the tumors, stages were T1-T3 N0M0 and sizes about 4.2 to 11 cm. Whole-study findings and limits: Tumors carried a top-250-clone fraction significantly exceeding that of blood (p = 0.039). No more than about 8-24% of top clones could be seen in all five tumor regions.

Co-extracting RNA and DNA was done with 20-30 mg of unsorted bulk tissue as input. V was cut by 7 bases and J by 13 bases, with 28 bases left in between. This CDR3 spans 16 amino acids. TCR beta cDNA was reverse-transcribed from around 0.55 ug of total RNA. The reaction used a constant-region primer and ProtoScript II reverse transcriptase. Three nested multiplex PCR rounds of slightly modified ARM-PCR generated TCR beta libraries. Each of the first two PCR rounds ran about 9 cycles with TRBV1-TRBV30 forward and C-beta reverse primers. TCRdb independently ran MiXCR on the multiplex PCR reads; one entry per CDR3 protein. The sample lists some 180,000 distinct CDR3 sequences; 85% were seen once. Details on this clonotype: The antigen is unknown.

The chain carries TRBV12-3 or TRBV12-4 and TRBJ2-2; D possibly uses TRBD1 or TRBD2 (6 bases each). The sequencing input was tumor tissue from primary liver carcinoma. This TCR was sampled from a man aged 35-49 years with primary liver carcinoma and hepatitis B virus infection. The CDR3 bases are TGTGCCAGCAACCTCCGTGGAGGGCGGATCACCAGGGGGCTGTTTTTT. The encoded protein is CASNLRGGRITRGLFF.